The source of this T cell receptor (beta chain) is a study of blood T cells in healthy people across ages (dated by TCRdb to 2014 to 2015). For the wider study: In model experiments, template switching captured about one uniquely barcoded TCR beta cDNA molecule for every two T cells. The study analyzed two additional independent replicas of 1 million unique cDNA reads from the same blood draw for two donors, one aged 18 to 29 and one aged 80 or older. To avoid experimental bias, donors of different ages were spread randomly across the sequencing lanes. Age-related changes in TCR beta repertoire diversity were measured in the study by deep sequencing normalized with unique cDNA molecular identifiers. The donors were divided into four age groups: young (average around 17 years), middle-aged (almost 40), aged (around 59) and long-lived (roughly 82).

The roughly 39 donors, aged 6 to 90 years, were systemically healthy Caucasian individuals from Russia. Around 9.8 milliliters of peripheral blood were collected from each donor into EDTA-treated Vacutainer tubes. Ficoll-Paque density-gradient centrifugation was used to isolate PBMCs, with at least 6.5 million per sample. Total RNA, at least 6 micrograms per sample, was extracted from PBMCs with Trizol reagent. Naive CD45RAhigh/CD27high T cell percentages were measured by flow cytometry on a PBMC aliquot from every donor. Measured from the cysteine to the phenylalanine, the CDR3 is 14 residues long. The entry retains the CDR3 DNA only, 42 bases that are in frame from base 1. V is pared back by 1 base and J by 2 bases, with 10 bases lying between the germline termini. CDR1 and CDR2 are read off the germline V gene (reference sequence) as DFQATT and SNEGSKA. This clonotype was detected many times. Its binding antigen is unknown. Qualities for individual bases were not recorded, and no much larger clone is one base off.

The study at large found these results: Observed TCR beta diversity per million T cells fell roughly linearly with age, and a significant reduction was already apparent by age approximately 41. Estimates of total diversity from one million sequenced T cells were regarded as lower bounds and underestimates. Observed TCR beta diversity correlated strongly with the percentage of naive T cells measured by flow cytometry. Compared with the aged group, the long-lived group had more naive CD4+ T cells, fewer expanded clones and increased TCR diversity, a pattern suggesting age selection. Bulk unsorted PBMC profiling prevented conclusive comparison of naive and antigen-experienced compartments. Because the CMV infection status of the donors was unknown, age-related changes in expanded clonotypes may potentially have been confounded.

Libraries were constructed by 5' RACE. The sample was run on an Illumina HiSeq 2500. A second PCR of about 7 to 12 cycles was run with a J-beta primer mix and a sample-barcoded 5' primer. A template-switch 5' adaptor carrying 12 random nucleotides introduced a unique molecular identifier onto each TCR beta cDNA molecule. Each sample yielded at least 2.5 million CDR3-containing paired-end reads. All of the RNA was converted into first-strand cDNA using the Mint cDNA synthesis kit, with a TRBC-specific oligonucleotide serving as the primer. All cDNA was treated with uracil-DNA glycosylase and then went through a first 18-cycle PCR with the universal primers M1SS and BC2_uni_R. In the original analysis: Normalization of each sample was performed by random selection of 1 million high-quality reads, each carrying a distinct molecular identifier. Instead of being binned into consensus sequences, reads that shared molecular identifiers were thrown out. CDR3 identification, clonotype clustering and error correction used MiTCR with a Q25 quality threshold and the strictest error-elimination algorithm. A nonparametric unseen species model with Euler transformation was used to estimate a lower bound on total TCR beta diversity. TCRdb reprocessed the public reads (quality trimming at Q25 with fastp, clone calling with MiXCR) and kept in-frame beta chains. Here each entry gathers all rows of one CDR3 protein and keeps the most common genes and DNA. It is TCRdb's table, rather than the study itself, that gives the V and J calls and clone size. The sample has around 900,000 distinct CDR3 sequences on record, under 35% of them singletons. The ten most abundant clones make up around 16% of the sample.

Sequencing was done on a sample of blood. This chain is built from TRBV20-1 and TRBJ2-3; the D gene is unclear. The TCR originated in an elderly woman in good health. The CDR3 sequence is CSARGPTTTDTQYF. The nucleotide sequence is TGCAGTGCTAGAGGGCCTACCACCACAGATACGCAGTATTTT.